What follows describes a single TCR beta chain. This clonotype was seen repeatedly, ten times or more. The antigen this receptor binds is unknown. It has no much larger one-base neighbor in the sample; base qualities were not kept. The data were taken from a study of T-cell reconstitution after alpha-beta-depleted transplantation in children (dated by TCRdb to the mid-2010s). At the level of the whole study: Using TCR repertoire profiling, the study followed T-cell immune reconstitution in a quantitative way in children after TCRalphabeta/CD19-depleted allogeneic hematopoietic cell transplantation. The paper's findings and limits, for the study overall: Over subsequent months, a decline in hyperexpanded clone frequencies was noted, and after one year, T-cell counts and TCRbeta diversity were mostly ascribed to newly produced T cells. Apparently early alphabetaT-cell count recovery about two months after transplant reportedly relied on only several hundred rapidly expanded clones derived from non-depleted graft cells. In some patients, the high TCRbeta diversity seen at day 60 was put down to recipient T cells and intrathymic progenitors that had survived conditioning.

The treatment or condition label corresponds to: allogeneic hematopoietic cell transplantation with graft depleted of TCRalphabeta T cells and CD19 B cells. Transplant recipients were children who received TCRalphabeta/CD19-depleted allogeneic hematopoietic cell grafts. Looking up the germline V gene yields CDR1 MGHRA and CDR2 YSYEKL. Relative to germline, V is 0 bases shorter and J is 7 bases shorter, with 10 bases between their ends. Its CDR3 holds 14 amino acids, cysteine through phenylalanine. Only the CDR3 part of the read is kept: 42 bases, read in frame from the first base. Libraries were built with PCR. TCRdb lists the instrument as Illumina HiSeq 2500. To normalize quantification of the TCRbeta repertoire, the TCR libraries were built with molecular barcoding that relied on unique molecular identifiers. In-frame beta chains were kept once TCRdb had trimmed the public reads at Q25 with fastp and called clones with MiXCR. One record per CDR3 amino acid sequence lists the most common genes and DNA. This sample holds approximately 170,000 distinct CDR3 sequences; roughly 11% were observed only once. The top ten hold roughly an eighth of the sample.

The chain links TRBV4-1 with TRBJ1-5; there is no confident call for the D gene. This receptor was identified in a boy younger than 10 with acute myeloid leukemia, due to receive a stem cell transplant. The sample consisted of PBMCs, taken before TCRalphabeta/CD19-depleted stem cell transplant. The DNA sequence is as follows: TGCGCCAGCAGCCAAGAAGGAGGGTGGCAGCCCCAGCATTTT. This gives the protein CASSQEGGWQPQHF.